This paragraph reports one T cell receptor (beta chain). This specimen belongs to a study of blood T cell repertoires in COVID-19. Germline loops: CDR1 LNHDA, CDR2 SQIVND (reference sequence). V was pared by 5 bases and J by 7 bases, with 14 bases between. This CDR3 region has 14 residues. Sequenced by immunoSEQ multiplex PCR; TCRdb stores in-frame clones only, minus some. The repertoire holds 300,000 to 400,000 clones, 88% seen once, with 0.9% to 1.5% in the top ten. Either two negative PCRs, clearance, or symptom resolution qualified Cohort 3 donors as recovered. The TCR was taken from a woman aged 18-29 years who had recovered from COVID-19. Sequencing input: PBMCs or T cells enriched from blood (not recorded which). The chain recombines TRBV19 with TRBJ1-4; D remains unclear. The CDR3 sequence: CASSDWAEGEKLFF. The CDR3 DNA sequence: TGTGCCAGTAGTGATTGGGCTGAGGGTGAAAAACTGTTTTTT.